The 8 T cell receptor beta chains given below trace back to one sample, sequenced in a study of cytomegalovirus exposure and HLA in healthy donors. PCR amplification relied on 60 Vbeta primers (plus 13 Jbeta primers). Data came from immunoSEQ multiplex PCR; TCRdb stores just in-frame clones and leaves some out. The data hold roughly 150,000 clones, with over 75% observed a single time. Material for sequencing was PBMCs. All receptors come from a female donor in good health and CMV-seronegative.

The sample holds a few counts of this clone. The rearrangement uses TRBV30 and TRBJ2-3; the D gene is possibly TRBD1 (6 bases). This CDR3 has 13 amino acids. Trimming left V 3 bases short and J 6 bases short, with 13 bases between. The germline V gene encodes CDR1 GTSNPN and CDR2 SVGIG (reference sequence). The CDR3 loop is CAWSATTGDTQYF. The DNA for the CDR3 is TGTGCCTGGAGCGCAACTACAGGGGATACGCAGTATTTT.

The chain uses TRBV11-2 and TRBJ2-1, with 9 bases lining up with TRBD2. Germline V gives CDR1 SGHAT, CDR2 FQNNGV. The CDR3 consists of 14 residues. J lost 7 bases, V lost 5 bases, and 6 bases had no gene match. This CDR3 is CASSGSGSLNEQFF. CDR3 DNA: TGTGCCAGCAGCGGTAGCGGGAGCCTAAATGAGCAGTTCTTC.

The chain combines TRBV5-6 with TRBJ2-3, with TRBD2 identical over 7 bases. V dropped 4 bases and J dropped 0; count of bases not matched to a gene: 8. Germline CDR1 SGHDT, CDR2 YYEEEE. The CDR3 is 16 amino acids. As DNA, the CDR3 is TGTGCCAGCAGCCCATCACCTAGCGGAAGCACAGATACGCAGTATTTT. Translation: CASSPSPSGSTDTQYF.

This chain links TRBV5-4 with TRBJ2-3, with D unclear. Trimming stripped 4 bases from V and 5 bases from J, with 17 bases between. Germline CDR1 SGHNT, CDR2 YYREEE (reference sequence). This CDR3 region has 15 residues. CDR3: CASSGAKAGQDTQYF. The CDR3 DNA reads TGTGCCAGCAGCGGTGCGAAGGCAGGTCAAGATACGCAGTATTTT.

The chain employs TRBV19 and TRBJ1-5, with D possibly TRBD1 on 6 matching bases. Germline V CDR1 and CDR2: LNHDA, SQIVND (reference sequence). CDR3 length: 16 amino acids. V gave up 4 bases and J gave up 4 bases, with 17 bases separating them. As DNA, the CDR3 is TGTGCCAGTAGTACCCCCGGGCCTCAGGGGAATCAGCCCCAGCATTTT. Translation: CASSTPGPQGNQPQHF.

This chain links TRBV4-1 with TRBJ1-2; no clear D gene. Trimming took off 0 bases at V and 6 bases at J, with 14 bases between the two ends. This CDR3 region has 15 residues. Germline loops: CDR1 MGHRA, CDR2 YSYEKL. The CDR3 spells CASSQDNSKLNGYTF. DNA of the CDR3: TGCGCCAGCAGCCAAGACAACAGTAAATTGAATGGCTACACCTTC.

A note on this clone: Other DNA sequences within the sample encode an identical CDR3. The CDR3 is CAWREGGGPYNEQFF. The CDR3 DNA follows: TGTGCCTGGAGGGAAGGGGGGGGTCCCTACAATGAGCAGTTCTTC. The V and J genes are TRBV30 and TRBJ2-1, with D possibly TRBD2 on 7 matching bases. Deletions cut 3 bases from V and 2 bases from J, with 14 bases between. This CDR3 region has 15 residues. Germline V gene sequence: CDR1 GTSNPN, CDR2 SVGIG (reference sequence).

The V and J genes are TRBV2 and TRBJ2-1; TRBD1 might be the D (5 bases). The CDR3 sequence is 16 residues long. Trimming took 0 bases from V and 4 from J, leaving 13 bases between them. Germline V gives CDR1 SNHLY, CDR2 FYNNEI. The CDR3: CASSEAQGSRYNEQFF. The CDR3 DNA sequence: TGTGCCAGCAGTGAAGCCCAGGGATCAAGGTACAATGAGCAGTTCTTC.